One sample yielded the 10 T cell receptor beta chains listed below, sequenced in a study of blood T cell repertoires in COVID-19 (dated by TCRdb to 2019 to 2021). Receptor amplification or capture employed the immunoSEQ multiplex PCR assay. TCRdb obtained this table from immuneACCESS and retained in-frame rearrangements with V and J assigned. These tables miss some clones; where compared with another copy, unresolved V genes account for less than half of the shortfall, and the remainder is unexplained. In all, the sample holds 500,000 to 600,000 clones, and 85% to 90% of those were seen once. The biggest ten clones account for roughly 7.3% of the sample. Sequencing was performed on peripheral blood. Every receptor here comes from a woman aged 45-65 years with COVID-19, enrolled during active disease.

The gene calls are TRBV5-5 and TRBJ1-2; tentatively, D is TRBD1 (6 bases). Germline V gives CDR1 SGHKS, CDR2 YYEKEE (reference sequence). Trimming took 0 bases from V and 6 from J, leaving 18 bases between them. This CDR3 comprises 16 residues. In DNA form, the CDR3 reads TGTGCCAGCAGCTTGGTCCCCTCTCCCAGGGGCAATGGCTACACCTTC. This gives the protein CASSLVPSPRGNGYTF.

This clone was recorded once. The rearrangement joins TRBV6-1 to TRBJ1-6; the D gene is possibly TRBD1 (5 bases). This CDR3 region has 15 residues. The germline V gene encodes CDR1 MNHNS and CDR2 SASEGT. V was trimmed by 0 bases and J by 7 bases, leaving 10 bases between them. The CDR3 region is CASSEAQGFNSPLHF. The CDR3 DNA follows: TGTGCCAGCAGTGAAGCCCAGGGATTCAATTCACCCCTCCACTTT.

This rearrangement joins TRBV24-1 to TRBJ1-3; D uncertain. Deletions cut 3 bases from V and 2 bases from J, with 7 bases between. The germline V gene has CDR1 KGHDR and CDR2 SFDVKD. The CDR3 is 14 residues long. The DNA of the CDR3 is TGTGCCACCAGTGATGCGGTTGCTGGAAACACCATATATTTT. It is translated as CATSDAVAGNTIYF.

The chain has TRBV2 and TRBJ2-5, with 14 positions matching TRBD2. Germline V gene data show CDR1 as SNHLY and CDR2 as FYNNEI. CDR3 length equals 15 residues. The ends lost 4 bases at V and 5 bases at J; junction bases unmatched: 3. The CDR3 region has the DNA TGTGCCAGCAGTGTAGGACTAGCGGGGGGCGAGACCCAGTACTTC. It is translated as CASSVGLAGGETQYF.

V usage is TRBV5-1 and J usage is TRBJ2-7, with D possibly TRBD2 on 5 matching bases. The CDR3 runs to 12 residues. Germline assignment: CDR1 SGHRS and CDR2 YFSETQ. V was cut by 2 bases and J by 6 bases, with 9 bases left in between. CDR3 coding DNA: TGCGCCAGCAGCTTCATACGGGGCGAGCAGTACTTC. Its translation is CASSFIRGEQYF.

The chain has TRBV6-1 and TRBJ1-1; D unclear. The CDR3 is 13 residues long. CDR1 and CDR2 from the germline V gene are MNHNS and SASEGT. Trimming took off 2 bases at V and 5 bases at J, with 9 bases between the two ends. The chain's CDR3 is CASSERVRTEAFF. Here the CDR3 DNA reads TGTGCCAGCAGTGAACGCGTGAGGACTGAAGCTTTCTTT.

The V call is TRBV6-2 or TRBV6-3, the J call TRBJ1-2, with 7 bases identical to TRBD1. The J segment lost 3 bases and the V segment lost 2 bases, leaving 6 bases of the junction unmatched. Per germline, CDR1 MNHEY and CDR2 SVGEGT. CDR3 length equals 15 residues. CDR3 in amino acids: CASSYGRGRDYGYTF. DNA of the CDR3: TGTGCCAGCAGTTACGGTAGGGGGCGCGACTATGGCTACACCTTC.

In its sample, this clone was seen a few times. V usage is TRBV10-1 and J usage is TRBJ2-2, with D possibly being TRBD1 (6 bases). The CDR3 sequence is 16 residues long. The germline V gene encodes CDR1 WNHNN and CDR2 SYGVQD (reference sequence). Between the trimmed V and J ends, which lost 5 bases and 1 base, there was a span of 14 bases. Here the CDR3 reads CASSIGRGGNTGELFF. CDR3 nucleotides: TGCGCCAGCAGTATAGGTCGAGGGGGGAACACCGGGGAGCTGTTTTTT.

A few counts support this clone. The chain recombines TRBV5-4 with TRBJ1-1; no firm D call. This CDR3 comprises 13 residues. Germline values: CDR1 SGHNT, CDR2 YYREEE (reference sequence). The ends were cut back, 6 bases at V and 3 bases at J, with 12 bases in the middle. The CDR3 here is CASNRVGDTEAFF. CDR3 sequence (DNA): TGTGCCAGCAATAGGGTGGGAGACACTGAAGCTTTCTTT. The variable domain in full, with the rest retrieved from reference TRBV5-4 and TRBJ1-1, is ETGVTQSPTHLIKTRGQQVTLRCSSQSGHNTVSWYQQALGQGPQFIFQYYREEENGRGNFPPRFSGLQFPNYSSELNVNALELDDSALYLCASNRVGDTEAFFGQGTRLTVV.

This clone was counted a single time. The chain links TRBV10-3 to TRBJ1-2, with TRBD1 matching over 7 bases. V trimming: 7 bases; J trimming: 3 bases; junction bases outside the gene matches: 20. The CDR3 contains 18 residues. Germline CDR1 is ENHRY and CDR2 is SYGVKD. CDR3 protein: CAITSQGQFLPGDYGYTF. CDR3 bases: TGTGCCATCACTTCCCAGGGACAGTTCCTCCCCGGGGACTATGGCTACACCTTC.